What follows describes a single T cell receptor beta chain. Its antigen remains unknown. This entry belongs to a study of early T cells in non-severe SARS-CoV-2 infection. Study overall: With bulk RNA from unsorted whole blood as input, sequencing yielded unpaired chains. Study results and caveats: Lookups in VDJdb leaned toward anti-spike CD8 responses and missed private and CD4 specificities.

Each cDNA molecule carried a unique molecular identifier. MiXCR, applied by TCRdb to the 5' RACE reads, yields one record per CDR3 protein. The table records roughly 70,000 distinct CDR3 sequences, around 18% of them present only once. Trimming stripped 2 bases from V and 1 base from J, with 8 bases between. CDR3 length: 13 amino acids. The germline CDR1 and CDR2 sequences are SQVTM and ANQGSEA. The clonotype originates from an adult who was a healthcare worker with PCR-confirmed SARS-CoV-2 infection or an uninfected control (not recorded which). The chain has TRBV29-1 and TRBJ1-1, with D perhaps TRBD1 (6 bases). The sample here was whole blood, taken at baseline. CDR3 coding DNA: TGCAGCGTTGAAAGCAGGGGGAACACTGAAGCTTTCTTT. It translates to CSVESRGNTEAFF.